A selection of T cell receptor beta chains follows, all from one sample in a study of patients and donors after allogeneic stem cell transplantation. Each CDR3 protein is one row after TCRdb ran MiXCR on the RT-PCR reads. The data hold some 880,000 distinct CDR3 sequences, with approximately 18% observed a single time. Specimen: blood, either unsorted or a sorted T cell fraction (not recorded which). Every receptor here comes from a human donor who was either an allogeneic HSCT recipient or a stem cell or donor lymphocyte infusion donor (not recorded which). It is not recorded whose cells these are; they may come from a transplant donor. Both conserved end residues are part of each CDR3. Each record gives: D gene, V gene, clone size, J gene, CDR3 DNA, CDR3 protein. A D gene is named only where the DNA matches it firmly. Clone size, where shown, is once, few, many, or a class for clones that have expanded.

TRBD2	TRBV27	.	TRBJ2-1	TGTGCCAGCAGTTTATCGAGCGGGAATCTAGGTGAGCAGTTCTTC	CASSLSSGNLGEQFF
.	TRBV7-8	.	TRBJ2-7	TGTGCCAGCAGCCCCTTACCGTGGCACGAGCAGTACTTC	CASSPLPWHEQYF
.	TRBV7-8	.	TRBJ2-1	TGTGCCAGCAGCTTAGTGTCGGGGAGCGAGAACCTCTACAATGAGCAGTTCTTC	CASSLVSGSENLYNEQFF
TRBD1	TRBV19	few	TRBJ1-1	TGTGCCAGTAGTATGGGACAGCTGAACACTGAAGCTTTCTTT	CASSMGQLNTEAFF
TRBD1	TRBV12-5	few	TRBJ1-1	TGTGCTAGTGCTCGCGTGGGCAGGGGGGAGGGCGCTTTCTTT	CASARVGRGEGAFF
TRBD2	TRBV12-3/TRBV12-4	few	TRBJ2-7	TGTGCCAGCAGTCATTCTAGCGGGAGGGCCCCCTACGAGCAGTACTTC	CASSHSSGRAPYEQYF
.	TRBV2	.	TRBJ1-1	TGTGCCAGCACCAAGGGAATGAACACTGAAGCTTTCTTT	CASTKGMNTEAFF
TRBD1	TRBV2	.	TRBJ2-7	TGTGCCAGCAACTCCGGGACAGGGAGCTCCTACGAGCAGTACTTC	CASNSGTGSSYEQYF
.	TRBV6-1	.	TRBJ1-3	TGTGCCAGCAGTGAGGGGGCGCTTGGAAACACCATATATTTT	CASSEGALGNTIYF
TRBD1	TRBV28	few	TRBJ2-7	TGTGCCAGCAGTTTCCGGACAGGCTTCTACGAGCAGTACTTC	CASSFRTGFYEQYF
TRBD1	TRBV24-1	few	TRBJ2-1	TGTGCCACCAGTGGGACGGACAGGGACTGGAATGAGCAGTTCTTC	CATSGTDRDWNEQFF
TRBD2	TRBV4-3	few	TRBJ2-1	TGCGCCAGCAGCCAAGATGAGACTAGCGGAAATGAGCAGTTCTTC	CASSQDETSGNEQFF
.	TRBV9	.	TRBJ2-1	TGTGCCAGCAGCCCCTTGGACAATGAGCAGTTCTTC	CASSPLDNEQFF
TRBD2	TRBV7-2	few	TRBJ2-3	TGTGCCAGCAACTCGAGGAAGCGGGAGGGCACAGATACGCAGTATTTT	CASNSRKREGTDTQYF
.	TRBV10-3	.	TRBJ1-1	TGTGCCATCAGTGCGACCGACACAAAGAACACTGAAGCTTTCTTT	CAISATDTKNTEAFF
.	TRBV27	.	TRBJ2-2	TGTGCCAGCAGTTTATATGCGGGGAGTTCCCCCGGGGAGCTGTTTTTT	CASSLYAGSSPGELFF
.	TRBV27	once	TRBJ2-7	TGTGCCAGCAGTACTTCCTGGCGGGGCTCCTACGAGCAGTACTTC	CASSTSWRGSYEQYF
.	TRBV4-1	.	TRBJ2-7	TGCGCCAGCAGCCAACCAACAGGGAGGAAGAGACACGAGCAGTACTTC	CASSQPTGRKRHEQYF
TRBD1	TRBV6-5	.	TRBJ1-1	TGTGCCAGCAGTTACACTGGACAGGGGAACACTGAAGCTTTCTTT	CASSYTGQGNTEAFF